The text below deals with one TCR beta chain. The antigen is undetermined. Using immunoSEQ multiplex PCR, the repertoire was profiled, and TCRdb retains in-frame clones only, with some absent. The data show roughly 80,000 clones, around 92% seen once. This entry is derived from a study of human versus mouse CDR3 diversity and MHC coevolution. Background on the study: Reported immunoSEQ sensitivity was one in 200,000 T cells, with reduced amplification bias. Samples had between about 0.6 x 10^7 and 1.6 x 10^7 valid reads. Overall study findings and caveats: Humans had the largest estimated TCR beta repertoire, about 1.6 million clonotypes. Human CDR3s averaged more deletions and insertions than mouse CDR3s.

V dropped 4 bases and J dropped 2 bases, with 8 bases sitting between them. This CDR3 has 13 residues. Germline CDR1 reads SGHVS; CDR2 reads FQNEAQ. The origin of this receptor is a person aged 25 to 75 in good health. Source material: naive CD4+ T cells from blood. The sample's subset: CD45RO-negative CD62L-positive naive CD4 T cells. The chain employs TRBV7-8 and TRBJ1-2; D ambiguous. In DNA form, the CDR3 reads TGTGCCAGCAGCTCCGCGGGGAACTATGGCTACACCTTC. Amino acids: CASSSAGNYGYTF.